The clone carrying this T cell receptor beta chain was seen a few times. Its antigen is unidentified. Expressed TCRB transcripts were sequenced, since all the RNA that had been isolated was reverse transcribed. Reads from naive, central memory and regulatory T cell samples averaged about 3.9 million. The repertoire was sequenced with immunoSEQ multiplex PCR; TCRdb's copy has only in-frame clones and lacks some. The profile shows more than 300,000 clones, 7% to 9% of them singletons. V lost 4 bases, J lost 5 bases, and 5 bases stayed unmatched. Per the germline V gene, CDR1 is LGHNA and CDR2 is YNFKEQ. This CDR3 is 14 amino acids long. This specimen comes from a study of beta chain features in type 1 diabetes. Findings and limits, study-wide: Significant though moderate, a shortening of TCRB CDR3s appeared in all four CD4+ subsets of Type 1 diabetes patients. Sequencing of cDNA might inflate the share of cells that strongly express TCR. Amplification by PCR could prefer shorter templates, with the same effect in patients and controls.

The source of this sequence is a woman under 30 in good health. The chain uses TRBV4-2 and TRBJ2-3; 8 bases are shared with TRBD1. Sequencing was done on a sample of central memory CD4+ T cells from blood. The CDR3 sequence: CASSPGGAKDTQYF. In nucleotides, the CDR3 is TGTGCCAGCAGCCCAGGGGGCGCCAAAGATACGCAGTATTTT.